This TCR beta chain was sequenced during a study of cytomegalovirus exposure and HLA in healthy donors. As for the study in general: Of all 400 or so donors who were genotyped, 81% belonged to the Caucasian-associated ancestry cluster.

The PCR made use of 60 Vbeta and 13 Jbeta primers. Using immunoSEQ multiplex PCR, the repertoire was profiled, and TCRdb retains in-frame clones only, with some absent. Of roughly 170,000 clones detected, 80% appear once; the ten largest clones hold approximately 4.1%. The origin of this receptor is a woman aged 50 to 60 in good health and CMV-seropositive. The source material was PBMCs.

The CDR3: CSASLSQQFF. The CDR3 bases are TGCAGTGCTAGTCTCTCCCAGCAGTTCTTC. The gene calls are TRBV20-1 and TRBJ2-1; D ambiguous. Between the trimmed V and J ends, which lost 3 bases and 11 bases, there was a span of 8 bases. The CDR3 spans 10 residues. Germline V CDR1 and CDR2: DFQATT, SNEGSKA (reference sequence).